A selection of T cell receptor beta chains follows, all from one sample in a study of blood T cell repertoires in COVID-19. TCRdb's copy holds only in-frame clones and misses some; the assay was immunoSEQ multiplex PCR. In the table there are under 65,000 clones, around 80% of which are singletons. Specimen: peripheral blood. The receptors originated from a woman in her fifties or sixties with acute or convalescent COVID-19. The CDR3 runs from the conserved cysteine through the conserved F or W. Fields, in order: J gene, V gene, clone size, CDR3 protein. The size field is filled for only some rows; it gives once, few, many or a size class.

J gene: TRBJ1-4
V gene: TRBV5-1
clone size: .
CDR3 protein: CASSLVGTSEKLFF

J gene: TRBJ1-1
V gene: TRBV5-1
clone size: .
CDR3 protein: CASSSTGTANTEAFF

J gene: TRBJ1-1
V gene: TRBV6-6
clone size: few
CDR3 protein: CASSYEGEDTEAFF

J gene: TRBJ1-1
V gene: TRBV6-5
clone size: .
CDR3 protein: CASSFTRGHTEAFF

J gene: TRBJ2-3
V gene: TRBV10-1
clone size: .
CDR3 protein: CASAGLLTDTQYF

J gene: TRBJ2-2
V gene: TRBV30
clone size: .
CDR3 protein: CAWRGAAVNTGELFF

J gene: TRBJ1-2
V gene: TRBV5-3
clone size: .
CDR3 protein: CARSLVGRGGYTF

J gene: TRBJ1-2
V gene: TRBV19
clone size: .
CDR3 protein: CASTLGQGGDYGYTF

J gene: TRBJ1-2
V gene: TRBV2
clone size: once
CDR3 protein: CASSEDGGYGYTF

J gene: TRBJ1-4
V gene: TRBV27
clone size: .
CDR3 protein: CASSSSGQGRGKLFF

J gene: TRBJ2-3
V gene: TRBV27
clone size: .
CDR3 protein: CASRTVTDTQYF

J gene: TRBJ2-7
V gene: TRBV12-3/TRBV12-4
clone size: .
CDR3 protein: CASSPGLYEQYF

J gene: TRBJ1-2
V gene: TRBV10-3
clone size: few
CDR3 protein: CAISESQGRYGYTF

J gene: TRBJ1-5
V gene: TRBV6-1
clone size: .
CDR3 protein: CASSAADFRGGPFSNQPQHF

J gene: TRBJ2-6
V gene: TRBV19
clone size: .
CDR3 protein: CASTGTGLVGANVLTF

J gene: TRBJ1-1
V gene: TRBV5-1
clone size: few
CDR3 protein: CASSSFMASNTEAFF

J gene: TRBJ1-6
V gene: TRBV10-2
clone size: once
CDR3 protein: CATLQGYNSPLHF

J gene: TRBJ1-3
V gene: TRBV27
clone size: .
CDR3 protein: CASKELSGNTIYF

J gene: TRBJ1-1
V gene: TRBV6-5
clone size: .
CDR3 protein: CASTLGVGAEAFF

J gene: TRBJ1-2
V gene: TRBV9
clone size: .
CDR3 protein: CASSSTGGFGYTF

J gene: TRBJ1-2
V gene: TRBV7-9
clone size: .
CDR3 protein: CASSLAPGTWGTGHYGYTF

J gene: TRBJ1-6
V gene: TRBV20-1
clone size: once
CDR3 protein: CSASTGLSSYNSPLHF

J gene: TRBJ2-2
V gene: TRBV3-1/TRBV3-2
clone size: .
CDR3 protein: CASSPGEHTGELFF

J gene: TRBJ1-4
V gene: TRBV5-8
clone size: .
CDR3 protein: CASSLGQGNEKLFF

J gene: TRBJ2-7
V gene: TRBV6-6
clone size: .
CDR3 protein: CASSSTSGAAEQYF

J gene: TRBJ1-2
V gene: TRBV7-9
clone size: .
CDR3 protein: CASSTEGVGDGYTF

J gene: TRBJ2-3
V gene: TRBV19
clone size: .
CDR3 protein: CASSSFLRRGGDTQYF

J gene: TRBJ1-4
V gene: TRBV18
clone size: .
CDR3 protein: CASSLGTSTNEKLFF

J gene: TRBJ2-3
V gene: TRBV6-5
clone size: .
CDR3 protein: CASSYRRGKTDTQYF

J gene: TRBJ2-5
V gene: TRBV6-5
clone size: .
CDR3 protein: CASSITGGQETQYF

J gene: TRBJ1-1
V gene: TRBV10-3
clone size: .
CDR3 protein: CAISSGTPNTEAFF

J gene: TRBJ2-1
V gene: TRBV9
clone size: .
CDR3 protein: CASSVGPTSGNNEQFF

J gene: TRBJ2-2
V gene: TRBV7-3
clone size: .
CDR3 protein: CASSPGVFTGELFF

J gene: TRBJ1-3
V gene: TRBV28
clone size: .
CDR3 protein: CASSPLGVGNTIYF

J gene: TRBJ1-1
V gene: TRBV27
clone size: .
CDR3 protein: CASSLSGGRPFPNTEAFF